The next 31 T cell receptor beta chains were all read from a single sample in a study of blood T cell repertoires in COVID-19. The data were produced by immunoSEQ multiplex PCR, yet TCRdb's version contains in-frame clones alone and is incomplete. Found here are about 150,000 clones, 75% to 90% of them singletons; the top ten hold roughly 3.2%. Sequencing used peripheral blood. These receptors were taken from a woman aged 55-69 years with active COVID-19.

This CDR3 reads CAWSVGALFSYEQYF. CDR3 coding DNA: TGTGCCTGGAGTGTAGGGGCGCTTTTCTCCTACGAGCAGTACTTC. This rearrangement joins TRBV30 to TRBJ2-7; the D gene is possibly TRBD1 (5 bases). Per germline, CDR1 GTSNPN and CDR2 SVGIG (reference sequence). V lost 0 bases and J 0 bases, leaving 12 bases between the germline ends. There are 15 residues in the CDR3.

This CDR3 is CASSQDWTPTGKDTQYF. CDR3 nucleotide sequence: TGCGCCAGCAGCCAAGATTGGACCCCCACAGGGAAAGATACGCAGTATTTT. The chain links TRBV4-1 to TRBJ2-3, with a tentative D call TRBD1 (6 bases). The V end was cut by 0 bases, the J end by 5 bases, with 18 bases between. The CDR3 runs to 17 residues. Germline lookup yields CDR1 MGHRA and CDR2 YSYEKL.

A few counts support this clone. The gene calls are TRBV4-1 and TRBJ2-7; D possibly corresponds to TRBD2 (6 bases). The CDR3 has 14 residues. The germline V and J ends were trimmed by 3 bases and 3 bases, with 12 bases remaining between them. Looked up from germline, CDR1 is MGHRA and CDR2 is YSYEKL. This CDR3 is CASSQGRDFYEQYF. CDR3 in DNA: TGCGCCAGCAGCCAGGGGCGGGATTTCTACGAGCAGTACTTC.

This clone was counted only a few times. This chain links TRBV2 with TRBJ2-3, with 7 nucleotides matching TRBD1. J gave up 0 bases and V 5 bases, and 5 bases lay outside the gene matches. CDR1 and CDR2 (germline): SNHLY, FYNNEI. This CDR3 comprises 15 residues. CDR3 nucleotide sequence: TGTGCCAGCAGTAAAGGGACAGCGAGCACAGATACGCAGTATTTT. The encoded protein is CASSKGTASTDTQYF.

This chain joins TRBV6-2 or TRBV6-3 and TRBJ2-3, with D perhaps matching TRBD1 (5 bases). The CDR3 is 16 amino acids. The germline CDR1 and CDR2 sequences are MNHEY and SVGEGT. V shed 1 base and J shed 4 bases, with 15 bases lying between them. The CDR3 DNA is TGTGCCAGCAGTTACTATATGGGGCGTCATGCAGATACGCAGTATTTT. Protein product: CASSYYMGRHADTQYF.

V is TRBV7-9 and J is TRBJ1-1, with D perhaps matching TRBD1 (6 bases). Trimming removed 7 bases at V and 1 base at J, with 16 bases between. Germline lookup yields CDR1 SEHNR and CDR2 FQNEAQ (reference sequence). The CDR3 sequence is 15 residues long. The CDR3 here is CASTLQGTPNTEAFF. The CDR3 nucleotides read TGTGCCAGCACTCTCCAGGGGACACCGAACACTGAAGCTTTCTTT.

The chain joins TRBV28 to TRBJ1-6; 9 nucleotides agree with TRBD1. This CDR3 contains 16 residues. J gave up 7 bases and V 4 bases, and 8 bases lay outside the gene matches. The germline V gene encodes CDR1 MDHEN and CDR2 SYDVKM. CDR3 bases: TGTGCCAGCAGTTCCGGGACCGGGACAGGGAATTCACCCCTCCACTTT. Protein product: CASSSGTGTGNSPLHF.

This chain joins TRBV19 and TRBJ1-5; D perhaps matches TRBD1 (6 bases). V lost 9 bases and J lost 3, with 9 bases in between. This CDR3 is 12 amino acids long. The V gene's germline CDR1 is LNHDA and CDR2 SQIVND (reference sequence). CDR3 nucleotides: TGTGCCAGCGACAGGAACAATCAGCCCCAGCATTTT. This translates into CASDRNNQPQHF.

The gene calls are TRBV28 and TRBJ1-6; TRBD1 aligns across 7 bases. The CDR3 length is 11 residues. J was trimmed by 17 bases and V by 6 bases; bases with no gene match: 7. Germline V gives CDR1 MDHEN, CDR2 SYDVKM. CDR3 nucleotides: TGTGCCAGCAGCGACAGGGCCAAAGTCCACTTT. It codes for CASSDRAKVHF.

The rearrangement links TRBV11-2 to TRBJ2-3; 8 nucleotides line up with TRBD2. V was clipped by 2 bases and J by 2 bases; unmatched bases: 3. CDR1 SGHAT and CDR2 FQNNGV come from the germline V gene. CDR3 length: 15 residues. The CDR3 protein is CASSLRGRITDTQYF. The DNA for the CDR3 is TGTGCCAGCAGCTTACGCGGGAGGATCACAGATACGCAGTATTTT.

In DNA form, the CDR3 reads TGTGCCAGCAGTGGACAGTCTTATGGCTACACCTTC. This encodes CASSGQSYGYTF. The rearrangement uses TRBV2 and TRBJ1-2, with a weak D call TRBD1 (5 bases). The germline V and J ends were trimmed by 4 bases and 5 bases, with 8 bases remaining between them. Germline CDR1 SNHLY, CDR2 FYNNEI. The CDR3 is 12 amino acids. The entire variable domain, with the rest obtained from reference TRBV2 and TRBJ1-2, is as follows: EPEVTQTPSHQVTQMGQEVILRCVPISNHLYFYWYRQILGQKVEFLVSFYNNEISEKSEIFDDQFSVERPDGSNFTLKIRSTKLEDSAMYFCASSGQSYGYTFGSGTRLTVV.

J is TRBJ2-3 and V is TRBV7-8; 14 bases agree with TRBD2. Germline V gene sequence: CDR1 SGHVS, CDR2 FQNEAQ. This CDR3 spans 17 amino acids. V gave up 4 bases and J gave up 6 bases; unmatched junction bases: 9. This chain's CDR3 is CASSSLTSGRAPDTQYF. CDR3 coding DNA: TGTGCCAGCAGCTCCCTGACTAGCGGGAGGGCCCCGGATACGCAGTATTTT.

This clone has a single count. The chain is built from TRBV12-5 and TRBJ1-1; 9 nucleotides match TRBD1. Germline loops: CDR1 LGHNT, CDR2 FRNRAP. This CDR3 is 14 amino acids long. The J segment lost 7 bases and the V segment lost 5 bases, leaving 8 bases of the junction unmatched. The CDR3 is CASGPGQGQGEAFF. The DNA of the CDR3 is TGTGCTAGTGGTCCCGGACAGGGACAGGGTGAAGCTTTCTTT.

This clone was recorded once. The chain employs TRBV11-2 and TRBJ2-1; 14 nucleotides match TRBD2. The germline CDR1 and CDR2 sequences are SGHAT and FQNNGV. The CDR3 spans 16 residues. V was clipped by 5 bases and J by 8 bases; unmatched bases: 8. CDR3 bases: TGTGCCAGCAGCCGACTAGCGGGAGGGCCGTGGGATGAGCAGTTCTTC. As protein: CASSRLAGGPWDEQFF.

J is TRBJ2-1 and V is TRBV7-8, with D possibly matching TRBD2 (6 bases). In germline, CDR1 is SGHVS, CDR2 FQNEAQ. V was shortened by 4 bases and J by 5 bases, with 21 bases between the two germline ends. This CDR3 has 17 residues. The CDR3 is CASSYGGVERTNNEQFF. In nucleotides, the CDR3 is TGTGCCAGCAGCTACGGAGGGGTCGAGCGTACGAACAATGAGCAGTTCTTC.

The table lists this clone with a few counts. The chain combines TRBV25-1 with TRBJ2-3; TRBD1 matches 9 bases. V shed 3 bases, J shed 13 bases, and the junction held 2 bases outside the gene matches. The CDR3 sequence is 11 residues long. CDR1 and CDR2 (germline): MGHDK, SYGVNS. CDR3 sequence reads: CASSEGTGKYF. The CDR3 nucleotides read TGTGCCAGCAGTGAGGGGACAGGGAAGTATTTT.

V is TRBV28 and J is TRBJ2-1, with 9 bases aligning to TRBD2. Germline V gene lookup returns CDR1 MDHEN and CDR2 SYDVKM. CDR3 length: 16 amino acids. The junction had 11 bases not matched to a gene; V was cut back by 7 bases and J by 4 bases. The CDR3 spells CASTRPAGGSYNEQFF. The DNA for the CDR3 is TGTGCCAGCACTAGACCCGCGGGAGGGTCTTACAATGAGCAGTTCTTC.

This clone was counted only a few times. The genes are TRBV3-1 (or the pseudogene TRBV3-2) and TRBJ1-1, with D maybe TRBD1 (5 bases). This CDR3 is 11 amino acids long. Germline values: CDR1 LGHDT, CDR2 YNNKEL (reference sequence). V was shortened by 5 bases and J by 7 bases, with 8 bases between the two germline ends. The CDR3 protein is CASSAQGEAFF. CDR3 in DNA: TGTGCCAGCAGCGCCCAGGGTGAAGCTTTCTTT.

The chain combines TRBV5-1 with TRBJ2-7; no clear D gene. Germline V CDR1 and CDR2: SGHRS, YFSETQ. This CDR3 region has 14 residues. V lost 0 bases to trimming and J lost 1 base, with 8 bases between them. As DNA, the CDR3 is TGCGCCAGCAGCTTGGCCCCCCCATCCTACGAGCAGTACTTC. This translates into CASSLAPPSYEQYF.

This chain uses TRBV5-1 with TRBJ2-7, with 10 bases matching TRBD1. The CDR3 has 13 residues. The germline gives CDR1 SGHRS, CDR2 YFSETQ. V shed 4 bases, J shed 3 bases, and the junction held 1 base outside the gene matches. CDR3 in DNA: TGCGCCAGCAGCAGGGACAGGGGCTACGAGCAGTACTTC. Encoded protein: CASSRDRGYEQYF.

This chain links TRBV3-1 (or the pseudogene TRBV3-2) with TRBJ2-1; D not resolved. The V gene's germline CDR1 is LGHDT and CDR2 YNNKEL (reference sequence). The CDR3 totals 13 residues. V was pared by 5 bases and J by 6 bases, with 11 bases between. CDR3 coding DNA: TGTGCCAGCAGCAAGATCACGAGCAATGAGCAGTTCTTC. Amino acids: CASSKITSNEQFF.

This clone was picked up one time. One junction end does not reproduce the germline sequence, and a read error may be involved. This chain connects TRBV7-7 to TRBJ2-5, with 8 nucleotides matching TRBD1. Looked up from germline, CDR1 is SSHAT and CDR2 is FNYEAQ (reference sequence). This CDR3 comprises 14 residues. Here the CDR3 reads CASSLDRVQETQYF. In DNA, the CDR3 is TGTGCTAGCAGCTTGGACAGGGTTCAAGAGACCCAGTACTTC.

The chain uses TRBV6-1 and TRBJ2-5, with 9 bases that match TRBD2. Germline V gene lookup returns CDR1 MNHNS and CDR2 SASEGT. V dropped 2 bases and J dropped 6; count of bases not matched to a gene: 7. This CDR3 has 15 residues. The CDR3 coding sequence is TGTGCCAGCAGTGAATACCCTAGCGGGATAAAGACCCAGTACTTC. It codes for CASSEYPSGIKTQYF.

CDR3 coding DNA: TGCAGCGCCCGTAGGGGCCCAGGGGAGTTCTTC. Its protein is CSARRGPGEFF. This chain joins TRBV29-1 and TRBJ2-1; possibly TRBD1 for D (6 bases). The germline V gene has CDR1 SQVTM and CDR2 ANQGSEA. The V and J ends lost 7 bases and 14 bases respectively, with 18 bases between them. The length of the CDR3 is 11 residues.

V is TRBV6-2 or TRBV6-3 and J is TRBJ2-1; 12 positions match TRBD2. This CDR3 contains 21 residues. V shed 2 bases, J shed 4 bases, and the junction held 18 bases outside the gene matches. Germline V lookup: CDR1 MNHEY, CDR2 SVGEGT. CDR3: CASSYAQTSGSSHTFYNEQFF. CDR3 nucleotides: TGTGCCAGCAGTTACGCCCAGACTAGCGGGAGTTCTCACACCTTTTACAATGAGCAGTTCTTC.

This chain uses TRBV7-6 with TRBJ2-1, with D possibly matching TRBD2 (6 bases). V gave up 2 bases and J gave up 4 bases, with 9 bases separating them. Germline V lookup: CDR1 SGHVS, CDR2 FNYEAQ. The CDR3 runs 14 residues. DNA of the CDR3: TGTGCCAGCAGCTTAACTAGCTTATACAATGAGCAGTTCTTC. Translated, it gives CASSLTSLYNEQFF. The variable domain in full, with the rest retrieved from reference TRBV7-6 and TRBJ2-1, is GAGVSQSPRYKVTKRGQDVALRCDPISGHVSLYWYRQALGQGPEFLTYFNYEAQQDKSGLPNDRFSAERPEGSISTLTIQRTEQRDSAMYRCASSLTSLYNEQFFGPGTRLTVL.

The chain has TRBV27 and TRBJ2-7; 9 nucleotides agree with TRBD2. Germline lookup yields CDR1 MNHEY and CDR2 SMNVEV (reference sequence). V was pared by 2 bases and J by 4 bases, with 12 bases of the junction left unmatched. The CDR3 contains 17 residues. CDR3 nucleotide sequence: TGTGCCAGCAGTTTACGGGGTAGCGGGAGCTGGTTGTACGAGCAGTACTTC. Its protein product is CASSLRGSGSWLYEQYF.

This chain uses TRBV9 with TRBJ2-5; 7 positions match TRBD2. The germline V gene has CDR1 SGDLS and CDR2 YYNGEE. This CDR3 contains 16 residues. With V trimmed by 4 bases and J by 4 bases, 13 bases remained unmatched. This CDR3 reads CASSRTSAALSETQYF. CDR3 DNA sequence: TGTGCCAGCAGCCGCACTAGCGCTGCACTCTCAGAGACCCAGTACTTC.

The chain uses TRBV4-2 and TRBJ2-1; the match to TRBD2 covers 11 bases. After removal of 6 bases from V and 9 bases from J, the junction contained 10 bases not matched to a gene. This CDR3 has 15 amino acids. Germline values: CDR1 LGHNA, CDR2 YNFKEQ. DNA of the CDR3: TGTGCCAGCAGTCAGACTAGCGGGATTGCCGTTGAGCAGTTCTTC. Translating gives CASSQTSGIAVEQFF.

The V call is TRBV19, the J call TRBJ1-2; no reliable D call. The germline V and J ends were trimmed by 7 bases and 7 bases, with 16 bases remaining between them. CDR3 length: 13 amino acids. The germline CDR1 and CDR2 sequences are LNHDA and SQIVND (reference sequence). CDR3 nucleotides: TGTGCCAGTATAGCCGCCGGGATTGGTGGCTACACCTTC. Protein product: CASIAAGIGGYTF. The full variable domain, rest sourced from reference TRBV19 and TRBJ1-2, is DGGITQSPKYLFRKEGQNVTLSCEQNLNHDAMYWYRQDPGQGLRLIYYSQIVNDFQKGDIAEGYSVSREKKESFPLTVTSAQKNPTAFYLCASIAAGIGGYTFGSGTRLTVV.

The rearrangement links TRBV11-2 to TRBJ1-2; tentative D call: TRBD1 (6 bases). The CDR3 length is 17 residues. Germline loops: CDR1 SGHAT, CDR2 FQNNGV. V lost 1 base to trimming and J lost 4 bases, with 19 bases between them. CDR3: CASSLAYWSGGGYGYTF. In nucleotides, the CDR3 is TGTGCCAGCAGCTTAGCTTATTGGTCGGGGGGCGGCTATGGCTACACCTTC.